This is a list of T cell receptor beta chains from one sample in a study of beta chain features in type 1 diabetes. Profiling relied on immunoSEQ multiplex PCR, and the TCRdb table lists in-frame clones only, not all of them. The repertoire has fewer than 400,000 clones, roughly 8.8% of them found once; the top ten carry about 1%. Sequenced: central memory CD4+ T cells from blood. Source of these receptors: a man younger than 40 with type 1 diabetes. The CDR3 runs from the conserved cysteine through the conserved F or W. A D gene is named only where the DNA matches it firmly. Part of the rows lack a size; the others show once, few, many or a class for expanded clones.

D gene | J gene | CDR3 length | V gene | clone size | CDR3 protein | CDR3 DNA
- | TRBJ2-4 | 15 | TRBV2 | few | CASSGWALAKNIQYF | TGTGCCAGCAGCGGGTGGGCCCTAGCCAAAAACATTCAGTACTTC
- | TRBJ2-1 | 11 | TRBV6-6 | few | CACTLNNEQFF | TGTGCCTGCACCCTAAACAATGAGCAGTTCTTC
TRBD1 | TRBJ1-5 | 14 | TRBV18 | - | CASSRDRDNQPQHF | TGTGCCAGCTCACGGGACAGGGACAATCAGCCCCAGCATTTT
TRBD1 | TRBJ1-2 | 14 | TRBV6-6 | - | CASSSQGPKRGYTF | TGTGCCAGCAGTTCACAGGGGCCCAAGCGTGGCTACACCTTC
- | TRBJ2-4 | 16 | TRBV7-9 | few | CASSLTTTLAKNIQYF | TGTGCCAGCAGCCTTACTACGACTTTGGCCAAAAACATTCAGTACTTC
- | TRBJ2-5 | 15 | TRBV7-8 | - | CASSFGGVNQETQYF | TGTGCCAGCAGCTTCGGCGGGGTCAACCAAGAGACCCAGTACTTC
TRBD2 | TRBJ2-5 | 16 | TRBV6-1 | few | CASSDRAGEGEETQYF | TGTGCCAGCAGTGACAGAGCGGGGGAAGGTGAAGAGACCCAGTACTTC
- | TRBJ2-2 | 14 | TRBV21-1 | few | CASGRRGNTGELFF | TGTGCCAGCGGGCGCAGGGGGAACACCGGGGAGCTGTTTTTT
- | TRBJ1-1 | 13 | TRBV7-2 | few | CASSVTGNTEAFF | TGTGCCAGCAGCGTTACAGGGAACACTGAAGCTTTCTTT
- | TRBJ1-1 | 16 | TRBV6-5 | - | CASSSQPATLNTEAFF | TGTGCCAGCAGTTCTCAGCCCGCAACATTGAACACTGAAGCTTTCTTT
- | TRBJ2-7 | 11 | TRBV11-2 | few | CASSLHYEQYF | TGTGCCAGCAGCTTACACTACGAGCAGTACTTC
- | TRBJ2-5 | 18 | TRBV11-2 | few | CASSLGTTIGGRMETQYF | TGTGCCAGCAGCTTAGGGACGACGATCGGGGGGCGCATGGAGACCCAGTACTTC
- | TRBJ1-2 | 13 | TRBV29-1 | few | CSVEWGHNYGYTF | TGCAGCGTTGAATGGGGTCACAACTATGGCTACACCTTC
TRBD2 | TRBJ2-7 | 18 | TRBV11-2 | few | CASTPGREGTRSFYEQYF | TGTGCCAGCACCCCCGGCAGGGAGGGCACGAGGTCTTTTTACGAGCAGTACTTC
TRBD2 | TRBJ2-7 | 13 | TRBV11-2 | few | CASSTGTSTEQYF | TGTGCCAGCAGCACAGGGACTAGTACCGAGCAGTACTTC
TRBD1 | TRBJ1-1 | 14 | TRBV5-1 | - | CASSEGQGNTEAFF | TGCGCCAGCAGCGAAGGACAGGGGAACACTGAAGCTTTCTTT
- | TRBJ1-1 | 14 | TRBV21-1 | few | CADCGGPGGTEAFF | TGTGCCGACTGCGGCGGTCCTGGGGGCACTGAAGCTTTCTTT
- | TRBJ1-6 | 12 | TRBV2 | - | CATSSPLSTLHF | TGTGCCACTTCAAGTCCGTTATCCACCCTCCACTTT
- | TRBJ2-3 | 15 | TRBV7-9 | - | CASSLDYGGADTQYF | TGTGCCAGCAGCTTAGACTACGGAGGGGCAGATACGCAGTATTTT
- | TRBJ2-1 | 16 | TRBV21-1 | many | CASSHQGGGFYNEQFF | TGTGCCAGCAGCCACCAAGGGGGAGGATTCTACAATGAGCAGTTCTTC
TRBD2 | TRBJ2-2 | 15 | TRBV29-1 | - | CSGTSGVGGTGELFF | TGCAGCGGGACTAGCGGGGTTGGGGGCACCGGGGAGCTGTTTTTT
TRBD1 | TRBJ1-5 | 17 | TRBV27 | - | CASSPLPPGQGNQPQHF | TGTGCCAGCAGTCCCCTACCTCCCGGACAGGGCAATCAGCCCCAGCATTTT
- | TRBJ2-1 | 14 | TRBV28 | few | CASISVSSYNEQFF | TGTGCCAGCATCTCAGTTAGCTCCTACAATGAGCAGTTCTTC
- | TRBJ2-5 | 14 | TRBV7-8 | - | CASSLSSRAETQYF | TGTGCCAGCAGCTTAAGTTCACGGGCGGAGACCCAGTACTTC
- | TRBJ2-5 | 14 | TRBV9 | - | CASSVGGSVETQYF | TGTGCCAGCAGCGTTGGAGGGTCCGTCGAGACCCAGTACTTC
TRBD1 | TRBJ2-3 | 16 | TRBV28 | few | CASSLTGQGASDTQYF | TGTGCCAGCAGTCTCACAGGACAGGGGGCCTCAGATACGCAGTATTTT
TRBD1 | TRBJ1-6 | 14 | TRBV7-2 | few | CASSQTGRHSPLHF | TGTGCCAGCAGCCAGACAGGGAGGCATTCACCCCTCCACTTT
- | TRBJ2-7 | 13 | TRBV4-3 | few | CASSQVRQSEQYF | TGCGCCAGCAGCCAAGTAAGACAGTCCGAGCAGTACTTC
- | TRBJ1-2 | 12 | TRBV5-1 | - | CASSLLGRRYTF | TGCGCCAGCAGCTTGCTTGGGAGGCGCTACACCTTC
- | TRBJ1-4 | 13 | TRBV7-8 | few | CASKDRRNEKLFF | TGTGCCAGCAAGGACAGACGTAATGAAAAACTGTTTTTT
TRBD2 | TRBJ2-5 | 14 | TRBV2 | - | CASSPGGAQETQYF | TGTGCCAGCAGTCCCGGGGGGGCCCAAGAGACCCAGTACTTC
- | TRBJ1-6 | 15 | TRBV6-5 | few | CASSYSIQPNSPLHF | TGTGCCAGCAGTTACTCGATTCAGCCTAATTCACCCCTCCACTTT
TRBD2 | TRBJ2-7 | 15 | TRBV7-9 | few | CASSLAGGATYEQYF | TGTGCCAGCAGCTTAGCCGGGGGGGCGACCTACGAGCAGTACTTC
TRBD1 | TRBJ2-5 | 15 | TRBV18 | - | CASSPTQGAAETQYF | TGTGCCAGCTCACCCACACAGGGGGCAGCGGAGACCCAGTACTTC
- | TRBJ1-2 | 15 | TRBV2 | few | CASSGVGGIPYGYTF | TGTGCCAGCAGTGGGGTCGGGGGGATCCCTTATGGCTACACCTTC